This T cell receptor beta chain was identified during a study of human T cells and chemical hapten exposure. Overall study context: Patients were mainly female, each with alopecia areata, totalis or universalis. Study results and limitations: Versus controls, expanded TCRs had significantly more large CDR3 similarity clusters.

As to time point: patch test 1, 2 weeks after DPC sensitization. The treatment here: therapeutic diphenylcyclopropenone sensitization with weekly scalp DPC. Total RNA was isolated from whole blood that had not been fractionated. In the library, unique molecular identifiers were attached to individual cDNA molecules. MiXCR, run by TCRdb on the RACE reads, gives a single entry per CDR3 protein. The data show approximately 80,000 distinct CDR3 sequences, around 11% seen once. V lost 4 bases and J 4 bases, leaving 17 bases between the germline ends. The V gene's germline CDR1 is SGHTA and CDR2 FQGNSA. The CDR3 totals 16 residues. This clonotype turned up a few times. The antigen remains unidentified.

Material: whole blood, obtained in connection with sensitization to the hapten diphenylcyclopropenone (DPC). The clonotype originates from a woman in her fifties or sixties with alopecia areata. Some clones in this sample may be carry-over from other donors' samples. The V gene is TRBV7-2, the J gene TRBJ1-3; no clear D gene. CDR3 in DNA: TGTGCCAGCAGCTACGGAGACGTTCAAAGGGGAAACACCATATATTTT. Its translation is CASSYGDVQRGNTIYF.